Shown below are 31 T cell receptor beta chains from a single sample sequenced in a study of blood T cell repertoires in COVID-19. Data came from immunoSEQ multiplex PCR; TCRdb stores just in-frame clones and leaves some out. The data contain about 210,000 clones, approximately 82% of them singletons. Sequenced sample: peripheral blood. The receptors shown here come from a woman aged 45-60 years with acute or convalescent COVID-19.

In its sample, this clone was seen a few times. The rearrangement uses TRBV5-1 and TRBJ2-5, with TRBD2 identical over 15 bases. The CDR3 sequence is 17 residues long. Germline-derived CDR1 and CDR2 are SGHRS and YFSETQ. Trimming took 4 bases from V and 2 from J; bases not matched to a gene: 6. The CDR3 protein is CASSPGLAGGRQETQYF. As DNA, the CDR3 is TGCGCCAGCAGCCCGGGACTAGCGGGAGGCCGTCAAGAGACCCAGTACTTC.

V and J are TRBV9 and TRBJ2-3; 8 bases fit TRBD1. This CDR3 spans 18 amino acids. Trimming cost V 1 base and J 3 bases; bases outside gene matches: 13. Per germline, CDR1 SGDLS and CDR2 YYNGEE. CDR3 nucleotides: TGTGCCAGCAGCGTAAGCCCCCCAGACAGGGGAATTACAGATACGCAGTATTTT. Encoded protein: CASSVSPPDRGITDTQYF.

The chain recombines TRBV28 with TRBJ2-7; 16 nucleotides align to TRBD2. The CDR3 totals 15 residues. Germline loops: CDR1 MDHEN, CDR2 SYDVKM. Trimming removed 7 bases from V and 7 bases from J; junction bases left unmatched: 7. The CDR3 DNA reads TGTGCCAGCACCCAAACGGGACTAGCGGGAGGGGAGCAGTACTTC. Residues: CASTQTGLAGGEQYF.

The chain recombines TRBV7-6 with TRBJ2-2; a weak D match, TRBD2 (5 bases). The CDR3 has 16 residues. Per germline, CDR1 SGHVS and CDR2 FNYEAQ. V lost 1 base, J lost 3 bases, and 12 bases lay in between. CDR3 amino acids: CASSLDGLVDTGELFF. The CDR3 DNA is TGTGCCAGCAGCTTAGATGGACTTGTTGACACCGGGGAGCTGTTTTTT.

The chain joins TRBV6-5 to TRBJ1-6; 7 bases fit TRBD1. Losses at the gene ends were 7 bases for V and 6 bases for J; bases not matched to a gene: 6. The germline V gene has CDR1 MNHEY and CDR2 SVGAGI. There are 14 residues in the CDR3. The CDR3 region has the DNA TGTGCCAGCAAAACCGGGACAGTTAATTCACCCCTCCACTTT. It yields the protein CASKTGTVNSPLHF.

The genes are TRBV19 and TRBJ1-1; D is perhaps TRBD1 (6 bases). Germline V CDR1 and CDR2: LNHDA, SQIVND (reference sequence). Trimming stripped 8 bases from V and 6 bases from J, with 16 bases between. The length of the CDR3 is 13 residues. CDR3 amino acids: CASSNARGAEAFF. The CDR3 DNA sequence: TGTGCCAGTTCCAACGCCAGGGGTGCTGAAGCTTTCTTT.

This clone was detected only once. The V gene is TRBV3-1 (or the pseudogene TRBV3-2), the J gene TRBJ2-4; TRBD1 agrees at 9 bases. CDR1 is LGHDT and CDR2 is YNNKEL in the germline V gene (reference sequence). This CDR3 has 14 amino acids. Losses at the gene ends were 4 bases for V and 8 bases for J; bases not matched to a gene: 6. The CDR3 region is CASSPRTGADIQYF. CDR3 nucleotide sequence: TGTGCCAGCAGCCCCCGGACAGGGGCAGACATTCAGTACTTC.

CDR3 nucleotides: TGTGCCAGCAGACCAAGGACAGACTCTGGAAACACCATATATTTT. Translation: CASRPRTDSGNTIYF. The rearrangement uses TRBV6-5 and TRBJ1-3, with a tentative D call TRBD1 (6 bases). CDR1 is MNHEY and CDR2 is SVGAGI in the germline V gene. Trimming shortened V by 6 bases and J by 0 bases, and 12 bases separated the two germline ends. The CDR3 spans 15 residues.

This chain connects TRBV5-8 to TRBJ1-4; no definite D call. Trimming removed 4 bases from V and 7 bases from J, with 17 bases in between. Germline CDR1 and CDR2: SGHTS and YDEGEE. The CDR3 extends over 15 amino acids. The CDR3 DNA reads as TGTGCCAGCAGCCGTCAAGTCGGGATGGGTGAAAAACTGTTTTTT. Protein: CASSRQVGMGEKLFF.

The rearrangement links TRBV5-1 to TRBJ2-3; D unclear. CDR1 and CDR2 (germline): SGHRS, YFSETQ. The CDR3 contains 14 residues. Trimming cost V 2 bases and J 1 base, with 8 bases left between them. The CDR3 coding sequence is TGCGCCAGCAGCTTCGGTATACGCACAGATACGCAGTATTTT. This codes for CASSFGIRTDTQYF.

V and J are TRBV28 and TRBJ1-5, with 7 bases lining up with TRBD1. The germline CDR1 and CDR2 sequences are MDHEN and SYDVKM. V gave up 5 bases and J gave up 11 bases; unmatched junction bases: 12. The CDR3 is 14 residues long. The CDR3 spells CASSTNRGLGAQHF. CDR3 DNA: TGTGCCAGCAGTACAAACAGGGGTCTGGGGGCCCAGCATTTT.

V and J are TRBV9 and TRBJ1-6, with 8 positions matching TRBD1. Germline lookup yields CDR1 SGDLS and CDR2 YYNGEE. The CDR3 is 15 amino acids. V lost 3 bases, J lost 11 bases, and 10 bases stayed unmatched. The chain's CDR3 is CASSAQGALVAPLHF. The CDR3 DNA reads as TGTGCCAGCAGCGCTCAGGGGGCGTTAGTCGCACCCCTCCACTTT.

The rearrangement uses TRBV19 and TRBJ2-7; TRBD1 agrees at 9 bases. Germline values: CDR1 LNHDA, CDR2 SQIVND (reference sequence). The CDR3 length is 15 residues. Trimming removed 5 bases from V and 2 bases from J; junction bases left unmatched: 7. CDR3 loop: CASSDGGQGPYEQYF. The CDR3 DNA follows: TGTGCCAGTAGTGACGGGGGACAGGGACCCTACGAGCAGTACTTC.

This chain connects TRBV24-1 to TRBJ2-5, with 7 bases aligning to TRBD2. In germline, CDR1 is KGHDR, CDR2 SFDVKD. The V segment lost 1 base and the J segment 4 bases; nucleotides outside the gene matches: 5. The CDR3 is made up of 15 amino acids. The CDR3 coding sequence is TGTGCCACCAGTGATTTAGGGACTAACGGAGAGACCCAGTACTTC. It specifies CATSDLGTNGETQYF.

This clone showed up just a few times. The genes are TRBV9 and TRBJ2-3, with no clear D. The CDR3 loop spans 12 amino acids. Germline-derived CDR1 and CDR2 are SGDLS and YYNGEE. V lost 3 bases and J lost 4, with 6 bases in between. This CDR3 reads CASSAVPDTQYF. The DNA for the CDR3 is TGTGCCAGCAGCGCGGTACCAGATACGCAGTATTTT.

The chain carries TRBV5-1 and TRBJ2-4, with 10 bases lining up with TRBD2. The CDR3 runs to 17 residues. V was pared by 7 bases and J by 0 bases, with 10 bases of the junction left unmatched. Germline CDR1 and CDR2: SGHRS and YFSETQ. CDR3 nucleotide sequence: TGCGCCAGCTTTACTAGCGGGATACCAGTAGCCAAAAACATTCAGTACTTC. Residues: CASFTSGIPVAKNIQYF.

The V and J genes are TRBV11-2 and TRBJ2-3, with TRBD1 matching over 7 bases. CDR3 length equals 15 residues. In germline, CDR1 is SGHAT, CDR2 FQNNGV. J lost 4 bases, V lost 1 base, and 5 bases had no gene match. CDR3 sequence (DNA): TGTGCCAGCAGCTTAGGTGGGACAGCGCCAGATACGCAGTATTTT. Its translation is CASSLGGTAPDTQYF.

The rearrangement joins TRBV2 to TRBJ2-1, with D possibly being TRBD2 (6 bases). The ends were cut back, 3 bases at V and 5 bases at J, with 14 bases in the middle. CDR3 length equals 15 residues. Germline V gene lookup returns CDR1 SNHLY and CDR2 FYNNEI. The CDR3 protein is CASSDPLADHNEQFF. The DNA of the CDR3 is TGTGCCAGCAGTGACCCCTTAGCGGACCACAATGAGCAGTTCTTC.

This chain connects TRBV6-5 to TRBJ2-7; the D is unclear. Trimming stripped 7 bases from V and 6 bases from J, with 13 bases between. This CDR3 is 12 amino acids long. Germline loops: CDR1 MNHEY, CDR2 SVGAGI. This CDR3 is CASTAAVSEQYF. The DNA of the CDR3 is TGTGCCAGCACCGCCGCGGTGAGCGAGCAGTACTTC.

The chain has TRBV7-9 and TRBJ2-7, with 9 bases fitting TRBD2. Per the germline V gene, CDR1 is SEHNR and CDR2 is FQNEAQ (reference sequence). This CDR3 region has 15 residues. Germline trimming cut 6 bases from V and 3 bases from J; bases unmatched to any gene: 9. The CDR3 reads CASSSQAGGIYEQYF. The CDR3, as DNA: TGTGCCAGCAGTTCCCAAGCGGGAGGTATCTACGAGCAGTACTTC.

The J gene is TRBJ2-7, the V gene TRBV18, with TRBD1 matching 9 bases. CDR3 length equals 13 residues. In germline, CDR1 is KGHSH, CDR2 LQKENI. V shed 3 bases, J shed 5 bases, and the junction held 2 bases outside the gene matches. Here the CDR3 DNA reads TGTGCCAGCTCACCTGACAGGGGGAACGAGCAGTACTTC. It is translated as CASSPDRGNEQYF.

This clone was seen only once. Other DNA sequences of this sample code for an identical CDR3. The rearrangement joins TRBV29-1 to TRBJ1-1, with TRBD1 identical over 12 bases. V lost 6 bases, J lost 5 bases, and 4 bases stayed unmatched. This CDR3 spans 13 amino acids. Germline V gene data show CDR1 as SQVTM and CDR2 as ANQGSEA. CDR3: CSVGQGAGTEAFF. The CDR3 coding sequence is TGCAGCGTGGGACAGGGGGCAGGGACTGAAGCTTTCTTT.

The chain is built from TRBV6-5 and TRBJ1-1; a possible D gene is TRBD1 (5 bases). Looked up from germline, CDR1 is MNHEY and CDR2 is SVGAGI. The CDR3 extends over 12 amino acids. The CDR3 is CAVGGMNTEAFF. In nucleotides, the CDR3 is TGTGCTGTGGGGGGGATGAACACTGAAGCTTTCTTT.

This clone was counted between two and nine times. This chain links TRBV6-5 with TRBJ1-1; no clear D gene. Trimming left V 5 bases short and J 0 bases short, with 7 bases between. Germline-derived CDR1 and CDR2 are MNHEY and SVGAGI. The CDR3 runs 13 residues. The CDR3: CASSTRVNTEAFF. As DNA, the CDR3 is TGTGCCAGCAGTACACGTGTGAACACTGAAGCTTTCTTT.

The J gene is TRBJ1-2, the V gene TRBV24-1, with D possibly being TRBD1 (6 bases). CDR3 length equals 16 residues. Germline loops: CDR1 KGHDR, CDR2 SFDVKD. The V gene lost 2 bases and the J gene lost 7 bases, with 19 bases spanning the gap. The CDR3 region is CATSDYDDGGGVGYTF. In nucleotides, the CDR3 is TGTGCCACCAGTGATTATGATGATGGCGGGGGCGTTGGCTACACCTTC.

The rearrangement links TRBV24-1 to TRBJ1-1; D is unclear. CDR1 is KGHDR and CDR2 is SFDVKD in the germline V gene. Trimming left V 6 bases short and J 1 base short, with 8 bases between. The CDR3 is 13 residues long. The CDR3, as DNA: TGTGCCACCAGTACTGGTGCGAACACTGAAGCTTTCTTT. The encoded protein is CATSTGANTEAFF.

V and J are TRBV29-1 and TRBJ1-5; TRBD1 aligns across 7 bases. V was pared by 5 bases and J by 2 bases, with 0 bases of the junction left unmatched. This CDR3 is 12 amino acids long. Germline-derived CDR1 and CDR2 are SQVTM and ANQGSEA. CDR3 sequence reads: CSVTGGNQPQHF. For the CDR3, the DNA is TGCAGCGTTACAGGGGGCAATCAGCCCCAGCATTTT. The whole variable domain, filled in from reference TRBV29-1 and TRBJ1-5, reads SAVISQKPSRDICQRGTSLTIQCQVDSQVTMMFWYRQQPGQSLTLIATANQGSEATYESGFVIDKFPISRPNLTFSTLTVSNMSPEDSSIYLCSVTGGNQPQHFGDGTRLSIL.

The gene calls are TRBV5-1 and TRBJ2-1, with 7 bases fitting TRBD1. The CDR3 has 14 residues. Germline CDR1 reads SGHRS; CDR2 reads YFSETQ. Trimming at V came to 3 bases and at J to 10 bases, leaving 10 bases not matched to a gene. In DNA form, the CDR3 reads TGCGCCAGCAGCTATGAGGGGGCCCCGTCCGAGCAGTTCTTC. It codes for CASSYEGAPSEQFF. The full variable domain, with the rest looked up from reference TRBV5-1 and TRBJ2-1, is KAGVTQTPRYLIKTRGQQVTLSCSPISGHRSVSWYQQTPGQGLQFLFEYFSETQRNKGNFPGRFSGRQFSNSRSEMNVSTLELGDSALYLCASSYEGAPSEQFFGPGTRLTVL.

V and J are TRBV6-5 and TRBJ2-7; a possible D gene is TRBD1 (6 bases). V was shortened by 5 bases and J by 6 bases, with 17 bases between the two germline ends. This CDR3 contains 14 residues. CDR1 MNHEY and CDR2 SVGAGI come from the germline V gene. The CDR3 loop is CASSPTVGAVEQYF. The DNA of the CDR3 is TGTGCCAGCAGTCCGACAGTGGGGGCCGTCGAGCAGTACTTC.

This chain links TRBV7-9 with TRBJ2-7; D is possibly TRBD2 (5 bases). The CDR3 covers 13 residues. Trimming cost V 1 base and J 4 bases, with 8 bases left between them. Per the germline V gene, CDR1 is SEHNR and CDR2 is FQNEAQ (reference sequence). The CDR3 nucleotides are TGTGCCAGCAGCTTAGGAGCGGAATACGAGCAGTACTTC. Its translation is CASSLGAEYEQYF.

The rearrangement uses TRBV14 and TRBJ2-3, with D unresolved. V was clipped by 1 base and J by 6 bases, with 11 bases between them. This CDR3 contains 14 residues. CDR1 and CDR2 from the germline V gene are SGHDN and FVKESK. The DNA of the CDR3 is TGTGCCAGCAGCCAAGTGATTAGAGCGGATACGCAGTATTTT. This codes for CASSQVIRADTQYF.